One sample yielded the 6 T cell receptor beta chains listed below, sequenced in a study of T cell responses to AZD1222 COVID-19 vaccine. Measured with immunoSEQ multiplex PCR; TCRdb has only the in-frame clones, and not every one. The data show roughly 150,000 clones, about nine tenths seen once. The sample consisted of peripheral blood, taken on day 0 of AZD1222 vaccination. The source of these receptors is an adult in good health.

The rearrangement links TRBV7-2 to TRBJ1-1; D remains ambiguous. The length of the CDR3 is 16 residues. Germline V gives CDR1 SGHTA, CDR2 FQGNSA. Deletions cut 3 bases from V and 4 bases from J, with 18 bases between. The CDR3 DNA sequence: TGTGCCAGCAGCTTCGGAATGTCGAGAGCGAGCACTGAAGCTTTCTTT. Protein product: CASSFGMSRASTEAFF.

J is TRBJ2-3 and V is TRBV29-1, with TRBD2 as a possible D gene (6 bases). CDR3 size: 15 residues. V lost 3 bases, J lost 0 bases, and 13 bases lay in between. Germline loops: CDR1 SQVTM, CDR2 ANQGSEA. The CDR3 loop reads CSVEGLRGSTDTQYF. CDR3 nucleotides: TGCAGCGTTGAGGGGTTGCGGGGCAGCACAGATACGCAGTATTTT.

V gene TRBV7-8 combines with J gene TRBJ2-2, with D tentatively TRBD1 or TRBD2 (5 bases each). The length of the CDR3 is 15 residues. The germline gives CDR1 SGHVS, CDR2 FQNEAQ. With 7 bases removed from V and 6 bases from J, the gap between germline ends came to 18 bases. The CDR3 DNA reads TGTGCCAGCACTCCCTACGGGGCCCTGGCCGGGGAGCTGTTTTTT. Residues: CASTPYGALAGELFF.

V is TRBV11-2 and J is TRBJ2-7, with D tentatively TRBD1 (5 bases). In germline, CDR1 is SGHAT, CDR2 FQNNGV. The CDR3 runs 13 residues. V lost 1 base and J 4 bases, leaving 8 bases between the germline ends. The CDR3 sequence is CASSLGGGYEQYF. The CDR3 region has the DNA TGTGCCAGCAGCTTAGGGGGCGGTTACGAGCAGTACTTC.

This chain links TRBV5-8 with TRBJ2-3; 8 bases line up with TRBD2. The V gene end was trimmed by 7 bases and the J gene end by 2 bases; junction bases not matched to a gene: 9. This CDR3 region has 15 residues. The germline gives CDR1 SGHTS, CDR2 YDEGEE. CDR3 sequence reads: CASSTGGTHTDTQYF. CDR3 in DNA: TGTGCCAGCTCGACGGGGGGGACTCACACAGATACGCAGTATTTT. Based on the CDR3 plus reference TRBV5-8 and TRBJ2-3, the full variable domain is EAGVTQSPTHLIKTRGQQATLRCSPISGHTSVYWYQQALGLGLQFLLWYDEGEERNRGNFPPRFSGRQFPNYSSELNVNALELEDSALYLCASSTGGTHTDTQYFGPGTRLTVL.

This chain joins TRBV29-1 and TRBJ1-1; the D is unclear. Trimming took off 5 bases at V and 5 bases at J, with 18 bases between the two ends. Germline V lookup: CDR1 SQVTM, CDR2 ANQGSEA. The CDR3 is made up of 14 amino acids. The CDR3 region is CSVSGRARGTEAFF. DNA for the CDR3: TGCAGCGTTTCCGGGAGGGCTCGAGGTACTGAAGCTTTCTTT.